This T cell receptor beta chain comes out of a study of blood T cell repertoires in COVID-19. As for the study in general: Material from acute and convalescent COVID-19 was sourced from the United States, Italy and Spain. In each case, the material was cDNA or gDNA derived from T cells, B-cell-depleted T cells, or PBMCs.

In germline, CDR1 is MDHEN, CDR2 SYDVKM. The CDR3 runs 14 residues. The V end lost 2 bases, the J end lost 8 bases, and 10 bases lay between the germline ends. Study processing details: Counts of nucleated cells, estimated from reference gene primer amplification, were obtained. Produced via immunoSEQ multiplex PCR; TCRdb's table is partial and in-frame only. That table is the source of V, J and clone size, and D and trimming were worked out from the DNA. The sample carries roughly 63,000 clones, 79% recorded once. V is TRBV28 and J is TRBJ1-6; D possibly corresponds to TRBD1 (6 bases). This sequence was found in a human donor in a cohort sampled during active COVID-19. The sequencing sample was made of peripheral blood. The CDR3 nucleotides are TGTGCCAGCAGTTTAACAGGGCCACATTCACCCCTCCACTTT. Amino acids: CASSLTGPHSPLHF.